The clone carrying this TCR beta chain was detected many times. What it binds is unknown. Patients were excluded for uncontrolled infection, other autoimmune disease, pregnancy or lactation. It was 8.5 to 10 ml of fresh peripheral blood that supplied the PBMCs. The sample originates from a study of T cells in Graves' hyperthyroidism and ophthalmopathy. In the study overall: Peripheral blood was secured at the point of initial diagnosis, before any treatment.

What was amplified from RNA transcripts were TCR beta CDR3 regions. During a first-round RT-PCR of the TCR CDR3, the HTBI primer set was used. Using its own MiXCR run on the multiplex PCR reads, TCRdb lists one record per CDR3 protein. This table holds roughly 500,000 distinct CDR3 sequences, about 14% found once. V was shortened by 3 bases and J by 3 bases, with 11 bases between the two germline ends. This CDR3 contains 14 residues. Study-wide results and caveats: Ophthalmopathy was distinguished from stable hyperthyroidism by 13 V-J signatures.

The source material was blood. The sequence was collected from a woman aged 25 to 39 with Graves' hyperthyroidism that later progressed to Graves' ophthalmopathy. This chain joins TRBV12-3 or TRBV12-4 and TRBJ1-2; maybe TRBD1 (5 bases). The CDR3 protein is CASSFRDFDYGYTF. Written as DNA, the CDR3 is TGTGCCAGCAGTTTCAGGGATTTCGACTATGGCTACACCTTC.